The subject of this entry is one T cell receptor beta chain. Its antigen remains undetermined. Base-call qualities are not available, and no considerably larger clone is one nucleotide away. Samples from volunteer blood donors who had recovered from COVID-19 were contributed by a second Seattle source. Whole blood was collected in K2EDTA tubes by collaborating institutions according to the institutions' own protocols. Collaborator samples were shipped for TCRbeta analysis as frozen whole blood, isolated PBMCs, or DNA extracted from either sample type. The record originates from a study of blood T cell repertoires in COVID-19 (dated by TCRdb to 2018 to 2021). A note on the overall study: Samples covering the acute and convalescent phases of COVID-19 were provided by collaborators in the United States, Italy and Spain. The repertoires were released in a freely available public database intended as a resource for research on the immune response to SARS-CoV-2. The sample metadata nearly always contained a de-identified subject ID, COVID-19 status, age in years and sex. Where available, HLA class I and class II types were taken from metadata supplied by the sample provider and were not determined by assay-based typing. The dataset comprised deeply sampled blood TCRbeta repertoires from subjects exposed to, actively infected with, or recovered from COVID-19. Samples came from the ongoing ImmuneRACE study (first 160 participants) plus 1,254 subjects from 6 global collaborators. The prospective study material was composed of cDNA or gDNA derived from T cells, B-cell-depleted T cells, or PBMCs.

TCRbeta CDR3 regions were amplified from genomic DNA using the immunoSEQ Assay, a bias-controlled multiplex PCR. From the authors' description of their analysis: The number of nucleated cells in each sample was estimated from the amplification of reference gene primers within the assay. To quantify the absolute abundance of each unique TCRbeta CDR3 rearrangement, sequence reads were collapsed and filtered. For each sample, productive Simpson clonality was calculated by taking the square root of Simpson's diversity index across productive rearrangements. In its TCRdb copy, this immuneACCESS table keeps in-frame sequences only and misses some clones. Where compared with another copy, unresolved V genes explain less than half of these, and the others have no known cause. The DNA gave D and trimming, while V, J and clone size come from that table. In this sample the table shows 230,000 or so clones, 89% of which occur a single time. Together, the top ten hold 4% to 5% of the sample.

What the authors observed across the whole study: The amount of clinical and demographic metadata varied by source and participant and was provided uncurated.

From its cysteine to its phenylalanine, the CDR3 spans 14 amino acids. The sequence is cut down to CDR3 DNA, 42 bases in frame from base 1. Based on the germline V gene (reference sequence), the CDR1 and CDR2 sequences are LNHDA and SQIVND. The trim is 4 bases for V and 1 base for J, with a gap of 10 bases between the germline ends. The chain was built from TRBV19 and TRBJ1-1; the D gene remains uncertain. Material: peripheral blood. This clonotype was obtained from a woman aged 40 to 50 who had recovered from COVID-19. The DNA is as follows: TGTGCCAGTAGTACAAATACAAGGAACACTGAAGCTTTCTTT. This is translated as CASSTNTRNTEAFF.